A selection of T cell receptor beta chains follows, all from one sample in a study of cytomegalovirus exposure and HLA in healthy donors. Assay used: immunoSEQ multiplex PCR; TCRdb lists only in-frame clones, some missing. The sample has about 180,000 clones; around 73% are singletons. The source material was PBMCs. The source is a man in his 60s in good health and CMV-seronegative. Both conserved end residues are part of each CDR3. The D gene is left open where the match is weak. Clone size, where shown, is once, few, many, or a class for clones that have expanded.

D gene | clone size | J gene | V gene | CDR3 protein | CDR3 DNA
. | . | TRBJ2-2 | TRBV21-1 | CASRGTSGTGELFF | TGTGCCAGCAGGGGGACTAGCGGCACCGGGGAGCTGTTTTTT
TRBD1 | . | TRBJ2-2 | TRBV2 | CASSLDGQGVTGELFF | TGTGCCAGCAGCCTCGATGGACAGGGGGTTACCGGGGAGCTGTTTTTT
. | . | TRBJ1-1 | TRBV18 | CASSTTANTEAFF | TGCGCCAGCTCCACGACAGCGAACACTGAAGCTTTCTTT
TRBD2 | . | TRBJ2-5 | TRBV19 | CASSLIAGRGETQYF | TGTGCCAGTAGTTTGATAGCGGGACGGGGAGAGACCCAGTACTTC
TRBD1 | . | TRBJ2-3 | TRBV29-1 | CSSGGTGRGDTQYF | TGCAGCTCCGGAGGGACAGGCCGTGGGGATACGCAGTATTTT
TRBD1 | . | TRBJ2-7 | TRBV4-1 | CASSQTRDRRDEQYF | TGCGCCAGCAGCCAAACTCGGGACAGGAGAGACGAGCAGTACTTC
. | . | TRBJ1-3 | TRBV4-2 | CASSPTSGNTIYF | TGTGCCAGCAGCCCTACCTCTGGAAACACCATATATTTT
. | . | TRBJ2-5 | TRBV29-1 | CSVEEASGPFQETQYF | TGCAGCGTTGAAGAAGCCAGCGGGCCTTTCCAAGAGACCCAGTACTTC
. | few | TRBJ2-2 | TRBV5-1 | CASSQTGNTGELFF | TGCGCCAGCAGTCAGACAGGGAACACCGGGGAGCTGTTTTTT
TRBD1 | . | TRBJ2-3 | TRBV11-2 | CASSLGARTGGDTQYF | TGTGCCAGCAGCTTAGGAGCCAGGACAGGGGGGGATACGCAGTATTTT
TRBD1 | . | TRBJ2-5 | TRBV7-9 | CASIWDSTGQGIQETQYF | TGTGCCAGCATTTGGGACTCCACGGGACAGGGAATCCAAGAGACCCAGTACTTC
. | . | TRBJ1-3 | TRBV4-2 | CASSPNRDTLPNTIYF | TGTGCCAGCAGCCCCAACCGGGACACACTCCCAAACACCATATATTTT
. | many | TRBJ1-1 | TRBV10-1 | CASSESGATEAFF | TGCGCCAGCAGTGAGTCGGGGGCCACTGAAGCTTTCTTT
TRBD1 | . | TRBJ2-3 | TRBV5-6 | CASSPDRDRPDTQYF | TGTGCCAGCAGCCCGGACAGGGACCGGCCAGATACGCAGTATTTT
. | . | TRBJ2-1 | TRBV2 | CADRETRDNEQFF | TGTGCCGACCGGGAGACCCGGGACAATGAGCAGTTCTTC
. | few | TRBJ1-6 | TRBV9 | CASSEQGANSPLHF | TGTGCCAGCAGCGAACAGGGTGCCAATTCACCCCTCCACTTT
TRBD1 | . | TRBJ2-3 | TRBV7-2 | CASSTRTGANTDTQYF | TGTGCCAGCAGCACCCGGACAGGGGCGAACACAGATACGCAGTATTTT
TRBD1 | . | TRBJ1-6 | TRBV7-6 | CASSLGQMGQGEDSPLHF | TGTGCCAGCAGCTTAGGGCAAATGGGACAGGGTGAGGATTCACCCCTCCACTTT
. | . | TRBJ2-4 | TRBV7-2 | CASSPDRTAKNIQYF | TGTGCCAGCAGCCCGGACAGAACAGCCAAAAACATTCAGTACTTC
TRBD1 | . | TRBJ1-5 | TRBV28 | CASPLLLLEGTGSQPQHF | TGTGCCAGCCCACTCCTCCTCCTCGAGGGGACAGGGAGTCAGCCCCAGCATTTT
TRBD1 | . | TRBJ1-2 | TRBV5-4 | CASSPGTDSYGYTF | TGTGCCAGCAGCCCAGGGACAGACTCCTATGGCTACACCTTC
TRBD1 | . | TRBJ2-3 | TRBV6-1 | CASSRDRVDTQYF | TGTGCCAGCAGTCGGGACAGGGTGGATACGCAGTATTTT